These 32 T cell receptor beta chains were all obtained from the same sample, sequenced in a study of blood T cells in healthy people across ages. It was with a sample-barcoded 5' primer and a J-beta primer mix that a second PCR of roughly 7 to 12 cycles was run. One entry per CDR3 protein, called by TCRdb with MiXCR from the 5' RACE reads. The profile shows 1,500,000 or so distinct CDR3 sequences, 42% of them singletons. The specimen was blood. The origin of the receptors is a woman aged 18-29 years in good health.

The count of this clonotype is one. The chain uses TRBV7-9 and TRBJ1-1; perhaps TRBD1 as D (6 bases). The CDR3 covers 17 residues. V dropped 1 base and J dropped 2 bases, with 17 bases sitting between them. Looked up from germline, CDR1 is SEHNR and CDR2 is FQNEAQ (reference sequence). CDR3: CASSLVSWGRGNTEAFF. The CDR3 nucleotides are TGTGCCAGCAGCTTAGTGTCGTGGGGCAGGGGCAACACTGAAGCTTTCTTT.

This clonotype was seen only a few times. V and J are TRBV7-9 and TRBJ2-1; unclear D gene. Trimming left V 6 bases short and J 7 bases short, with 22 bases between. CDR1 is SEHNR, CDR2 FQNEAQ, per germline (reference sequence). The CDR3 consists of 16 residues. CDR3 coding DNA: TGTGCCAGCAGTTTCCCGCTTTTTGGCCCCTCTAATGAGCAGTTCTTC. Translating gives CASSFPLFGPSNEQFF.

CDR3 DNA: TGTGCCAGCAGTGAATGGTCGGGTCGCGACGAGCAGTACTTC. Translating it yields CASSEWSGRDEQYF. J is TRBJ2-7 and V is TRBV25-1; D call uncertain. CDR1 and CDR2 (germline): MGHDK, SYGVNS. The CDR3 has 14 amino acids. V was pared by 1 base and J by 5 bases, with 12 bases between.

The chain employs TRBV2 and TRBJ2-7; 8 nucleotides agree with TRBD1. CDR3 length: 15 amino acids. The germline CDR1 and CDR2 sequences are SNHLY and FYNNEI. V dropped 0 bases and J dropped 4; count of bases not matched to a gene: 5. CDR3 loop: CASSEAPGQGYEQYF. The CDR3 DNA sequence: TGTGCCAGCAGTGAAGCCCCAGGACAGGGTTACGAGCAGTACTTC.

The chain employs TRBV4-1 and TRBJ1-2; the match to TRBD1 covers 8 bases. Germline V gene lookup returns CDR1 MGHRA and CDR2 YSYEKL. V trimming: 5 bases; J trimming: 8 bases; junction bases outside the gene matches: 19. The CDR3 consists of 17 residues. The CDR3 DNA follows: TGCGCCAGCAGCAACAAGATGTGGACAGGGAGTAGTCACGGCTACACCTTC. This encodes CASSNKMWTGSSHGYTF.

V and J are TRBV11-2 and TRBJ2-7; 8 nucleotides align to TRBD1. Judging by the DNA end, TRBJ2-4 fits better; the J call may be wrong. The CDR3 runs 17 residues. CDR1 and CDR2 (germline): SGHAT, FQNNGV. The CDR3 nucleotides read TGTGCCAGCAACCCTAGACCGACAGGGGATGGCAAAAACATTCAGTACTTC. It yields the protein CASNPRPTGDGKNIQYF.

This clonotype was counted once. This rearrangement joins TRBV7-2 to TRBJ2-2; D might be TRBD2 (6 bases). CDR3 length equals 15 residues. Germline-derived CDR1 and CDR2 are SGHTA and FQGNSA. V dropped 5 bases and J dropped 0 bases, with 10 bases sitting between them. The CDR3 here is CASSQRVPNTGELFF. In nucleotides, the CDR3 is TGTGCCAGCAGCCAGCGGGTCCCGAACACCGGGGAGCTGTTTTTT.

The rearrangement links TRBV20-1 to TRBJ2-1; the match to TRBD2 covers 8 bases. CDR1 is DFQATT, CDR2 SNEGSKA, per germline (reference sequence). The CDR3 consists of 13 residues. The J segment lost 7 bases and the V segment lost 0 bases, leaving 2 bases of the junction unmatched. Here the CDR3 reads CSAREGTSNEQFF. CDR3 coding DNA: TGCAGTGCTAGAGAAGGGACTAGTAATGAGCAGTTCTTC.

This clonotype has more than one count but fewer than ten. This chain joins TRBV10-3 and TRBJ1-6, with D possibly matching TRBD1 (5 bases). The V gene lost 6 bases and the J gene lost 4 bases, with 10 bases spanning the gap. CDR1 ENHRY and CDR2 SYGVKD come from the germline V gene. The CDR3 has 14 amino acids. The CDR3 region is CAIRTEYYNSPLHF. The CDR3 nucleotides are TGTGCCATCAGGACAGAATATTATAATTCACCCCTCCACTTT.

The chain combines TRBV20-1 with TRBJ2-7; a possible D gene is TRBD2 (6 bases). The V and J ends lost 2 bases and 0 bases respectively, with 11 bases between them. The CDR3 spans 14 residues. Germline CDR1 and CDR2: DFQATT and SNEGSKA (reference sequence). CDR3 sequence reads: CSARPGGSSYEQYF. CDR3 sequence (DNA): TGCAGTGCTAGACCTGGGGGGAGCTCCTACGAGCAGTACTTC.

This chain connects TRBV4-1 to TRBJ1-4, with D possibly matching TRBD1 (6 bases). The V and J ends lost 0 bases and 8 bases respectively, with 19 bases between them. Germline V CDR1 and CDR2: MGHRA, YSYEKL. The CDR3 totals 17 residues. The CDR3: CASSQESRGGRFEKLFF. The CDR3 nucleotides are TGCGCCAGCAGCCAAGAGAGCCGCGGGGGCCGGTTCGAAAAACTGTTTTTT.

The rearrangement uses TRBV20-1 and TRBJ2-7; 7 nucleotides match TRBD2. This CDR3 spans 15 amino acids. Germline CDR1 is DFQATT and CDR2 is SNEGSKA (reference sequence). V trimming: 0 bases; J trimming: 7 bases; junction bases outside the gene matches: 12. The CDR3 spells CSARDPVVPGGEQYF. The CDR3 nucleotides read TGCAGTGCTAGAGACCCTGTCGTGCCGGGGGGTGAGCAGTACTTC.

This rearrangement joins TRBV4-1 to TRBJ2-3; 12 bases line up with TRBD2. From germline, CDR1 is MGHRA and CDR2 YSYEKL. J lost 5 bases, V lost 3 bases, and 9 bases had no gene match. The CDR3 consists of 17 residues. CDR3 protein: CASSQAPSGGAVDTQYF. The CDR3 DNA reads as TGCGCCAGCAGCCAGGCCCCTAGCGGGGGGGCCGTAGATACGCAGTATTTT.

The rearrangement links TRBV4-1 to TRBJ2-2; TRBD1 is a possible D gene (6 bases). Trimming left V 3 bases short and J 13 bases short, with 24 bases between. Per germline, CDR1 MGHRA and CDR2 YSYEKL. CDR3 length: 16 amino acids. The CDR3 nucleotides read TGCGCCAGCAGCCAGCTAAACAGGGAACAACGTCGTGCGCTGTTTTTT. It is translated as CASSQLNREQRRALFF.

The rearrangement uses TRBV6-5 and TRBJ2-5, with 8 bases identical to TRBD2. The end of the DNA is better explained by TRBJ2-7, so the J call may be wrong. The CDR3 runs 16 residues. The V gene's germline CDR1 is MNHEY and CDR2 SVGAGI. CDR3: CASSYSSGGGSYEQYF. The CDR3 bases are TGTGCCAGCAGTTACTCGAGTGGCGGGGGGTCATACGAGCAGTACTTC.

This clonotype was seen a single time. The chain joins TRBV20-1 to TRBJ2-7; D unresolved. CDR3 length: 13 residues. Germline loops: CDR1 DFQATT, CDR2 SNEGSKA (reference sequence). Trimming shortened V by 7 bases and J by 3 bases, and 16 bases separated the two germline ends. The CDR3 sequence is CSVSSGGFYEQYF. As DNA, the CDR3 is TGCAGTGTAAGCTCCGGTGGCTTCTACGAGCAGTACTTC.

The rearrangement uses TRBV12-3 or TRBV12-4 and TRBJ2-4; D is ambiguous. The DNA matches TRBJ2-7 better at its end, which makes the J call doubtful. The CDR3 loop spans 13 amino acids. The CDR3 here is CASSLIKDYEQYF. The CDR3 nucleotides read TGTGCCAGCAGCCTAATAAAGGACTACGAGCAGTACTTC.

In this sample, this clonotype turned up a few times. V usage is TRBV24-1 and J usage is TRBJ2-7; D may be TRBD2 (5 bases). Germline V CDR1 and CDR2: KGHDR, SFDVKD. Between the trimmed V and J ends, which lost 1 base and 7 bases, there was a span of 7 bases. The CDR3 spans 12 residues. The CDR3 region is CATSDFGGEQYF. CDR3 DNA: TGTGCCACCAGTGATTTTGGCGGGGAGCAGTACTTC.

The chain joins TRBV7-2 to TRBJ2-3, with D perhaps TRBD2 (6 bases). The V end was cut by 2 bases, the J end by 6 bases, with 12 bases between. The CDR3 has 14 residues. Germline V gives CDR1 SGHTA, CDR2 FQGNSA. Here the CDR3 reads CASSLLASADTQYF. CDR3 bases: TGTGCCAGCAGCTTATTGGCTAGCGCGGATACGCAGTATTTT.

The genes are TRBV4-3 and TRBJ1-5; D remains unclear. V was clipped by 3 bases and J by 0 bases, with 6 bases between them. CDR1 is LGHNA and CDR2 is YSLEER in the germline V gene. This CDR3 has 14 amino acids. Here the CDR3 reads CASSHDHSNQPQHF. For the CDR3, the DNA is TGCGCCAGCAGCCATGACCATAGCAATCAGCCCCAGCATTTT.

The CDR3, as DNA: TGCAGCTTAGGGCAGAGCTCCTACAATGAGCAGTTCTTC. It specifies CSLGQSSYNEQFF. The chain joins TRBV29-1 to TRBJ2-1; no clear D gene. The CDR3 runs 13 residues. Trimming took 8 bases from V and 0 from J, leaving 11 bases between them. Germline V gene data show CDR1 as SQVTM and CDR2 as ANQGSEA.

This chain uses TRBV7-2 with TRBJ1-1; D is unclear. Deletions cut 5 bases from V and 5 bases from J, with 15 bases between. Germline V lookup: CDR1 SGHTA, CDR2 FQGNSA. The CDR3 has 14 amino acids. This CDR3 reads CASSARLVGTEAFF. CDR3 in DNA: TGTGCCAGCAGCGCTAGACTGGTTGGGACTGAAGCTTTCTTT.

V is TRBV2 and J is TRBJ2-4; 10 nucleotides line up with TRBD2. Losses at the gene ends were 3 bases for V and 8 bases for J; bases not matched to a gene: 1. The CDR3 consists of 13 residues. Germline CDR1 SNHLY, CDR2 FYNNEI. The CDR3 loop reads CASSDGTSDIQYF. The CDR3 region has the DNA TGTGCCAGCAGTGATGGGACTAGCGACATTCAGTACTTC.

This clonotype occurred a few times. The gene calls are TRBV4-2 and TRBJ2-1, with 8 bases matching TRBD2. The CDR3 totals 17 residues. Germline CDR1 is LGHNA and CDR2 is YNFKEQ. V lost 3 bases to trimming and J lost 7 bases; unmatched junction nucleotides: 14. CDR3 in DNA: TGTGCCAGCAGCCATATCTTTAGCGGGATTGAGTGGAATGAGCAGTTCTTC. Translation: CASSHIFSGIEWNEQFF.

CDR3 loop: CSAPSGGNNEQFF. In nucleotides, the CDR3 is TGCAGTGCCCCTAGCGGGGGAAACAATGAGCAGTTCTTC. The chain combines TRBV20-1 with TRBJ2-1, with 10 bases identical to TRBD2. There are 13 residues in the CDR3. Trimming cost V 6 bases and J 5 bases; bases outside gene matches: 4. CDR1 is DFQATT and CDR2 is SNEGSKA in the germline V gene (reference sequence).

The gene calls are TRBV7-9 and TRBJ1-1; D is possibly TRBD1 (5 bases). Germline values: CDR1 SEHNR, CDR2 FQNEAQ (reference sequence). CDR3 length equals 14 residues. Deletions cut 5 bases from V and 3 bases from J, with 13 bases between. The CDR3 DNA reads as TGTGCCAGCAGCCCGAAGACAGATTACACTGAAGCTTTCTTT. It specifies CASSPKTDYTEAFF.

In the case of this clonotype: Germline is not matched at one junction end, which may reflect a read error. This rearrangement joins TRBV3-1 to TRBJ2-3; D remains ambiguous. This CDR3 has 19 residues. CDR1 and CDR2 (germline): LGHDT, YNNKEL (reference sequence). The CDR3 spells CASSQVWYGSLDSIDTQYF. Written as DNA, the CDR3 is TGTGCCAGCAGCCAAGTCTGGTATGGGTCCTTAGATAGCATAGATACGCAGTATTTT.

This chain links TRBV5-1 with TRBJ2-1, with 9 positions matching TRBD1. CDR1 and CDR2 (germline): SGHRS, YFSETQ. There are 16 residues in the CDR3. V shed 4 bases and J 5 bases; nucleotides not matched to a gene: 10. CDR3 sequence reads: CASSITGTGRNNEQFF. CDR3 DNA sequence: TGCGCCAGCAGCATCACCGGGACAGGGCGAAACAATGAGCAGTTCTTC. Variable domain in full (rest from reference TRBV5-1 and TRBJ2-1): KAGVTQTPRYLIKTRGQQVTLSCSPISGHRSVSWYQQTPGQGLQFLFEYFSETQRNKGNFPGRFSGRQFSNSRSEMNVSTLELGDSALYLCASSITGTGRNNEQFFGPGTRLTVL.

Comments on this clonotype: The junction differs from germline at one of its ends, possibly a read error. DNA of the CDR3: TGTACCAGCAACGACTATGGGGGACGCTACAATGAGCAGTACTTC. Translating it yields CTSNDYGGRYNEQYF. The V call is TRBV9, the J call TRBJ2-1; D may correspond to TRBD1 or TRBD2 (5 bases each). The J call could be wrong; TRBJ2-7 is a better fit for the DNA end. This CDR3 has 15 amino acids. The germline V gene encodes CDR1 SGDLS and CDR2 YYNGEE.

The chain recombines TRBV10-3 with TRBJ2-3; D not certain. V was pared by 8 bases and J by 2 bases, with 5 bases between. This CDR3 is 11 amino acids long. CDR1 ENHRY and CDR2 SYGVKD come from the germline V gene. In DNA, the CDR3 is TGTGCCATCGGGGACACAGATACGCAGTATTTT. It is translated as CAIGDTDTQYF.

This clonotype came up a few times. The V and J genes are TRBV3-1 and TRBJ1-2; D gene unclear. Germline V gene data show CDR1 as LGHDT and CDR2 as YNNKEL (reference sequence). The V end was cut by 1 base, the J end by 4 bases, with 7 bases between. The CDR3 is made up of 13 amino acids. The chain's CDR3 is CASSQGQVYGYTF. The CDR3 DNA sequence: TGTGCCAGCAGCCAAGGGCAGGTCTATGGCTACACCTTC.

J is TRBJ1-1 and V is TRBV5-6; D remains ambiguous. The CDR3 is 14 amino acids. CDR1 SGHDT and CDR2 YYEEEE come from the germline V gene. Trimming shortened V by 4 bases and J by 3 bases, and 13 bases separated the two germline ends. The CDR3 DNA is TGTGCCAGCAGCCCATGGCCCGGGGACACTGAAGCTTTCTTT. Its protein is CASSPWPGDTEAFF.